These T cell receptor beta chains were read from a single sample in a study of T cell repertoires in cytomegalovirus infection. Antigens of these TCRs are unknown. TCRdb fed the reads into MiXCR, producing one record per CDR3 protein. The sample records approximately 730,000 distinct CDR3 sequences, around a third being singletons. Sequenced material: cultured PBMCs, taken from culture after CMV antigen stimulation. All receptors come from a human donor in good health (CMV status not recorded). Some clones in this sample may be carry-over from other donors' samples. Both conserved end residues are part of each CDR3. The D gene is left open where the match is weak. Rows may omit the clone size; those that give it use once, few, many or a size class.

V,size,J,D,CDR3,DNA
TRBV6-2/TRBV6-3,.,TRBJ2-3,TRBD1,CASSHRTGADTQYF,TGTGCCAGCAGCCACCGCACAGGGGCTGATACGCAGTATTTT
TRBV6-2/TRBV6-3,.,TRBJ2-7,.,CASSPPRGLDYEQYF,TGTGCCAGCAGTCCGCCACGGGGGCTAGACTACGAGCAGTACTTC
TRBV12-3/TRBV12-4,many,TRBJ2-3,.,CASSLARSSADTQYF,TGTGCCAGCAGTTTAGCGCGATCATCTGCAGATACGCAGTATTTT
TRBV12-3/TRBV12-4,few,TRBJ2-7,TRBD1,CASSLRVGQDEYEQYF,TGTGCCAGCAGTTTAAGGGTCGGACAGGACGAATACGAGCAGTACTTC
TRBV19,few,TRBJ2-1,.,CASRRGIQRREQFF,TGTGCCAGTAGACGCGGGATCCAGCGGCGTGAGCAGTTCTTC
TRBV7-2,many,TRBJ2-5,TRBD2,CASSLLGTSGYQETQYF,TGTGCCAGCAGCTTACTCGGGACTAGCGGGTACCAAGAGACCCAGTACTTC
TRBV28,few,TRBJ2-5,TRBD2,CASSLIRGGGLTLETQYF,TGTGCCAGCAGTTTGATCCGCGGCGGGGGGCTAACATTGGAGACCCAGTACTTC
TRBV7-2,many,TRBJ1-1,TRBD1,CASSPDRVDTEAFF,TGTGCCAGCAGCCCCGACAGGGTTGACACTGAAGCTTTCTTT
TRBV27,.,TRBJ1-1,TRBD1,CASSLGTGGDTEAFF,TGTGCCAGCAGTCTAGGGACAGGAGGGGACACTGAAGCTTTCTTT
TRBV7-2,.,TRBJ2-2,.,CASGPALARRTGELFF,TGTGCCAGCGGCCCCGCTTTGGCGCGTCGGACCGGGGAGCTGTTTTTT
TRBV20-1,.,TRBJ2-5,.,CSAASWAETQYF,TGCAGTGCTGCCTCATGGGCGGAGACCCAGTACTTC
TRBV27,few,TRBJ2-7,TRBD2,CASSRGRSLYEQYF,TGTGCCAGCAGTCGCGGGAGGTCACTGTACGAGCAGTACTTC
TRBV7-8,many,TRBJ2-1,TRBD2,CASSPKVGTTRSEQFF,TGTGCCAGCAGCCCTAAAGTCGGGACTACGCGATCTGAGCAGTTCTTC
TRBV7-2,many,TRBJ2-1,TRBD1,CASSPTGTGFVLATNEQFF,TGTGCCAGCAGCCCCACCGGGACAGGGTTTGTTCTAGCGACCAATGAGCAGTTCTTC